The rows below give T cell receptor beta chains drawn from one sample of a study of CD4+ T cells in melanoma. Libraries were prepared by immunoSEQ multiplex PCR; TCRdb keeps only in-frame clonotypes and omits some of them. This sample has about 140,000 clones, with 80% to 95% found just once. The receptors originated from a human donor with melanoma. Both conserved end residues are part of each CDR3. A D gene is named only where the DNA matches it firmly. Clone size is not always given. Where it is, it says once, few, many or a class for expanded clones.

j_gene: TRBJ2-3; v_gene: TRBV7-2; abundance: .; d_gene: .; CDR3nt: TGTGCCAGCGGGCCTTCGGGCGCAGATACGCAGTATTTT; CDR3aa: CASGPSGADTQYF
j_gene: TRBJ2-7; v_gene: TRBV29-1; abundance: .; d_gene: .; CDR3nt: TGCAGTACGATGGGGGAAAGGTACGAGCAGTACTTC; CDR3aa: CSTMGERYEQYF
j_gene: TRBJ1-6; v_gene: TRBV5-4; abundance: .; d_gene: .; CDR3nt: TGTGCCAGCAGCTTCCCCGATTCACCCCTCCACTTT; CDR3aa: CASSFPDSPLHF
j_gene: TRBJ1-1; v_gene: TRBV7-9; abundance: .; d_gene: .; CDR3nt: TGTGCCAGCAGCTTCCCGGCGGACTGGAACACTGAAGCTTTCTTT; CDR3aa: CASSFPADWNTEAFF
j_gene: TRBJ1-1; v_gene: TRBV5-1; abundance: .; d_gene: .; CDR3nt: TGCGCCAGCAGCCCTGGGCGAAGCTCCAGCACTGAAGCTTTCTTT; CDR3aa: CASSPGRSSSTEAFF
j_gene: TRBJ2-7; v_gene: TRBV4-1; abundance: .; d_gene: TRBD1; CDR3nt: TGCGCCAGCAGCCAAGATAGGGACAGGATTTCCTACGAGCAGTACTTC; CDR3aa: CASSQDRDRISYEQYF
j_gene: TRBJ2-2; v_gene: TRBV18; abundance: .; d_gene: TRBD1; CDR3nt: TGTGCCAGCTCACCAGCGGGACAGGGCTCCACCGGGGAGCTGTTTTTT; CDR3aa: CASSPAGQGSTGELFF
j_gene: TRBJ1-1; v_gene: TRBV15; abundance: .; d_gene: .; CDR3nt: TGTGCCACCAGCAGAGATCTGAACACTGAAGCTTTCTTT; CDR3aa: CATSRDLNTEAFF
j_gene: TRBJ2-7; v_gene: TRBV4-2; abundance: .; d_gene: .; CDR3nt: TGTGCCAGCAGCCGAGGACGGGTTGGGGAATACGAGCAGTACTTC; CDR3aa: CASSRGRVGEYEQYF
j_gene: TRBJ2-3; v_gene: TRBV7-6; abundance: few; d_gene: .; CDR3nt: TGTGCCAGCAGCTTGAGGACGGGCACAGATACGCAGTATTTT; CDR3aa: CASSLRTGTDTQYF
j_gene: TRBJ2-7; v_gene: TRBV5-5; abundance: .; d_gene: .; CDR3nt: TGTGCCAGCAGCTTGGCCACGGGGGTTACCTCCTACGAGCAGTACTTC; CDR3aa: CASSLATGVTSYEQYF
j_gene: TRBJ2-5; v_gene: TRBV2; abundance: .; d_gene: TRBD2; CDR3nt: TGTGCCAGCAGTGGCAGACGTGTCTGGGAGCGGGGGGAAGAGACCCAGTACTTC; CDR3aa: CASSGRRVWERGEETQYF
j_gene: TRBJ2-1; v_gene: TRBV5-1; abundance: .; d_gene: .; CDR3nt: TGCGCCAGCAGCCCTATCGACGGGACTAATGAGCAGTTCTTC; CDR3aa: CASSPIDGTNEQFF
j_gene: TRBJ2-6; v_gene: TRBV27; abundance: .; d_gene: .; CDR3nt: TGTGCCAGCAGGCCGACGGGCTCTGGGGCCAACGTCCTGACTTTC; CDR3aa: CASRPTGSGANVLTF
j_gene: TRBJ1-2; v_gene: TRBV5-1; abundance: .; d_gene: .; CDR3nt: TGCGCCAGCAGCCTTGGGACACCTTCCTATGGCTACACCTTC; CDR3aa: CASSLGTPSYGYTF
j_gene: TRBJ2-1; v_gene: TRBV11-2; abundance: .; d_gene: TRBD2; CDR3nt: TGTGCCAGCAGCTTACAACTAGCGGGGGGATTTGTTATCTACAATGAGCAGTTCTTC; CDR3aa: CASSLQLAGGFVIYNEQFF
j_gene: TRBJ2-1; v_gene: TRBV5-1; abundance: once; d_gene: .; CDR3nt: TGCGCCAGCAGCCGGAGCCCCGGGGACTCGGGCAATGAGCAGTTCTTC; CDR3aa: CASSRSPGDSGNEQFF
j_gene: TRBJ2-6; v_gene: TRBV4-1; abundance: .; d_gene: .; CDR3nt: TGCGCCAGCAGCCGGGAAGGGGGGACTGGGGCCAACGTCCTGACTTTC; CDR3aa: CASSREGGTGANVLTF
j_gene: TRBJ2-3; v_gene: TRBV5-1; abundance: .; d_gene: TRBD2; CDR3nt: TGCGCCAGCAGCTTACCGGGACTAGCTGGCGCAGATACGCAGTATTTT; CDR3aa: CASSLPGLAGADTQYF
j_gene: TRBJ2-7; v_gene: TRBV2; abundance: .; d_gene: TRBD1; CDR3nt: TGTGCCAGTGGGACAGGCCAATCCTACGAGCAGTACTTC; CDR3aa: CASGTGQSYEQYF
j_gene: TRBJ2-5; v_gene: TRBV6-1; abundance: .; d_gene: TRBD2; CDR3nt: TGTGCCAGCAGTGAAAATCTAGCGGGGGGCCAAGAGACCCAGTACTTC; CDR3aa: CASSENLAGGQETQYF
j_gene: TRBJ2-1; v_gene: TRBV9; abundance: .; d_gene: .; CDR3nt: TGTGCCAGCAGCGTAGGGAGCTCCTACAATGAGCAGTTCTTC; CDR3aa: CASSVGSSYNEQFF
j_gene: TRBJ1-5; v_gene: TRBV4-1; abundance: once; d_gene: .; CDR3nt: TGCGCCAGCAGCCAAGTGAGCCAGAACAATCAGCCCCAGCATTTT; CDR3aa: CASSQVSQNNQPQHF
j_gene: TRBJ2-5; v_gene: TRBV29-1; abundance: .; d_gene: .; CDR3nt: TGCAGCGTTGTCGGCGGGGCTGAGACCCAGTACTTC; CDR3aa: CSVVGGAETQYF
j_gene: TRBJ2-1; v_gene: TRBV5-1; abundance: once; d_gene: TRBD1; CDR3nt: TGCGCCAGCAGCTTCCAGGGGGCCTCCAATGAGCAGTTCTTC; CDR3aa: CASSFQGASNEQFF
j_gene: TRBJ1-2; v_gene: TRBV19; abundance: .; d_gene: TRBD1; CDR3nt: TGTGCCAGTAGTCATAGCACGGGACAGGGTCGAGGCTACACCTTC; CDR3aa: CASSHSTGQGRGYTF
j_gene: TRBJ1-2; v_gene: TRBV14; abundance: .; d_gene: .; CDR3nt: TGTGCCAGCGGTGACAGCAACGCTAGACTCCATGGCTACACCTTC; CDR3aa: CASGDSNARLHGYTF
j_gene: TRBJ1-5; v_gene: TRBV28; abundance: .; d_gene: .; CDR3nt: TGTGCCTCTACCCAGGGGCTCCTCAATCAGCCCCAGCATTTT; CDR3aa: CASTQGLLNQPQHF
j_gene: TRBJ2-1; v_gene: TRBV2; abundance: .; d_gene: .; CDR3nt: TGTGCCAGCACAAGTGGCCTCTCCTACAATGAGCAGTTCTTC; CDR3aa: CASTSGLSYNEQFF
j_gene: TRBJ2-1; v_gene: TRBV5-1; abundance: .; d_gene: TRBD2; CDR3nt: TGCGCCAGCAGCCCGGGACTAGCTCAAGGCGATGAGCAGTTCTTC; CDR3aa: CASSPGLAQGDEQFF
j_gene: TRBJ2-1; v_gene: TRBV4-1; abundance: .; d_gene: TRBD2; CDR3nt: TGCGCCAGCAGCCAAGATCGGCGGGGGGCTGAGCAGTTCTTC; CDR3aa: CASSQDRRGAEQFF
j_gene: TRBJ2-2; v_gene: TRBV4-1; abundance: .; d_gene: TRBD1; CDR3nt: TGCGCCAGCAGCCAGGGACAGGGGGCGAGCACCGGGGAGCTGTTTTTT; CDR3aa: CASSQGQGASTGELFF
j_gene: TRBJ1-3; v_gene: TRBV21-1; abundance: .; d_gene: .; CDR3nt: TGTGCCAGCAGCAAACTCTGGGGGGTAAAAGGAAACACCATATATTTT; CDR3aa: CASSKLWGVKGNTIYF
j_gene: TRBJ2-1; v_gene: TRBV6-1; abundance: .; d_gene: TRBD1; CDR3nt: TGTGCCAGCAGTGACGCCGGGACAGGGAATTACAATGAGCAGTTCTTC; CDR3aa: CASSDAGTGNYNEQFF
j_gene: TRBJ2-1; v_gene: TRBV7-6; abundance: .; d_gene: .; CDR3nt: TGTGCCAGCAGCCCGCGTCAAGGCTCCTACAATGAGCAGTTCTTC; CDR3aa: CASSPRQGSYNEQFF
j_gene: TRBJ2-3; v_gene: TRBV30; abundance: .; d_gene: .; CDR3nt: TGTGCCTGGAGTGCCACAGATACGCAGTATTTT; CDR3aa: CAWSATDTQYF
j_gene: TRBJ1-6; v_gene: TRBV10-3; abundance: .; d_gene: .; CDR3nt: TGTGCCATCAGTGAGCCTACGTCGCCCCTCCACTTT; CDR3aa: CAISEPTSPLHF
j_gene: TRBJ1-6; v_gene: TRBV12-5; abundance: .; d_gene: .; CDR3nt: TGTGCTAGTGGTTTGGTAAATCTCCACGTACTCCACTTT; CDR3aa: CASGLVNLHVLHF
j_gene: TRBJ1-6; v_gene: TRBV11-2; abundance: .; d_gene: .; CDR3nt: TGTGCCAGCAGCTTAGGCGGCGGAATCTATTCACCCCTCCACTTT; CDR3aa: CASSLGGGIYSPLHF
j_gene: TRBJ1-2; v_gene: TRBV2; abundance: once; d_gene: .; CDR3nt: TGTGCCAGCAGGAGGGACGGGAGCTACTATGGCTACACCTTC; CDR3aa: CASRRDGSYYGYTF
j_gene: TRBJ1-4; v_gene: TRBV6-6; abundance: .; d_gene: TRBD1; CDR3nt: TGTGCCAGCAGTCCTTCAGGGGGCGGTGAAAAACTGTTTTTT; CDR3aa: CASSPSGGGEKLFF
j_gene: TRBJ2-1; v_gene: TRBV13; abundance: .; d_gene: .; CDR3nt: TGTGCCAGCAGCTTAGAGGGGGTGGGGGGGTCCGCGGACAATGAGCAGTTCTTC; CDR3aa: CASSLEGVGGSADNEQFF
j_gene: TRBJ2-1; v_gene: TRBV19; abundance: .; d_gene: .; CDR3nt: TGTGCCAGTATAAGGGGGAGGGGGGCTCGGTATAACAATGAGCAGTTCTTC; CDR3aa: CASIRGRGARYNNEQFF
j_gene: TRBJ2-1; v_gene: TRBV4-1; abundance: .; d_gene: TRBD1; CDR3nt: TGCGCCAGCAGCCAAGGACAGGGGGCGCGTAATGAGCAGTTCTTC; CDR3aa: CASSQGQGARNEQFF